Sequencing of this TCR beta chain was carried out in a study of blood T cell repertoires in COVID-19. Study-wide context: Researchers got acute and convalescent COVID-19 samples from the United States, Italy and Spain. The analysed material was cDNA or gDNA that came from T cells, B-cell-depleted T cells, or PBMCs.

Germline V CDR1 and CDR2: SQVTM, ANQGSEA. CDR3 size: 14 residues. After removal of 4 bases from V and 1 base from J, the junction contained 2 bases not matched to a gene. Per the original data handling: Amplifying reference gene primers gave estimates of nucleated cell counts. TCRdb keeps only in-frame clones here, not all; method: immunoSEQ multiplex PCR. The D gene and trimming were derived from the DNA, and the V and J assignments and clone size from that table. This sample yields around 200,000 clones, of which under 85% are seen a single time; around 6.1% belongs to the top ten. The sample comprised peripheral blood. This TCR was sampled from a middle-aged woman with acute or convalescent COVID-19. The J gene is TRBJ2-2, the V gene TRBV29-1; 8 nucleotides agree with TRBD1. The CDR3 DNA reads as TGCAGCGTTGGACAGGGGAGGAACACCGGGGAGCTGTTTTTT. This encodes CSVGQGRNTGELFF.